A single TCR beta chain is shown here with its context. Its antigen remains unknown. The data belong to a study of shared clonotypes between healthy human individuals. Study-level points and caveats: Among the subsets, naive ones generally showed larger estimated richness than memory ones.

V was shortened by 5 bases and J by 6 bases, with 14 bases between the two germline ends. The CDR3 has 14 residues. CDR1 is MNHNY and CDR2 is SVGAGI in the germline V gene (reference sequence). In the naive CD8 group, cells lacked CD45RO and were positively selected for CCR7, so terminally differentiated effector memory CD45RA+ cells were left out. Some clones are missing from TCRdb's copy, which holds only in-frame ones; the method was immunoSEQ multiplex PCR. The data hold around 1.9 million clones, with roughly 95% observed a single time. The sequenced sample consisted of naive CD8+ T cells from PBMCs. The clonotype was recovered from a man in his late teens or twenties in good health. Some clones in this sample may be carry-over from other donors' samples. The rearrangement uses TRBV6-6 and TRBJ1-5; D unresolved. CDR3 DNA: TGTGCCAGCAGTAACCCCGGGGTTGGTCAGCCCCAGCATTTT. It translates to CASSNPGVGQPQHF.